A selection of T cell receptor beta chains follows, all from one sample in a study of a mutant IDH1 vaccine in newly diagnosed glioma. Sequenced by immunoSEQ multiplex PCR; TCRdb stores in-frame clones only, minus some. The table records tens of thousands of clones, roughly 72% of them present only once. No antigen has been assigned to these receptors. Sequences were derived from PBMCs, sampled from a glioma patient whose treatment included an IDH1 peptide vaccine. Every receptor here comes from a woman aged 40 to 50 with glioma. Some clones in this sample may be carry-over from other donors' samples. The CDR3 runs from the conserved cysteine through the conserved F or W. D genes are given only for firm matches. Part of the rows lack a size; the others show once, few, many or a class for expanded clones.

v_call: TRBV21-1
clone_size: NA
d_call: NA
j_call: TRBJ1-3
cdr3_nt: TGTGCCAGCAGCAAAGTAGAGGGTTGGGGAGGGCGAAACACCATATATTTT
cdr3_aa: CASSKVEGWGGRNTIYF

v_call: TRBV5-1
clone_size: NA
d_call: TRBD1
j_call: TRBJ1-2
cdr3_nt: TGCGCCAGCAGCTTGGACAGGGGGGATTATGGCTACACCTTC
cdr3_aa: CASSLDRGDYGYTF

v_call: TRBV10-3
clone_size: NA
d_call: NA
j_call: TRBJ2-1
cdr3_nt: TGTGCCATCAGTTCTGACAGTAGCTCCTACAATGAGCAGTTCTTC
cdr3_aa: CAISSDSSSYNEQFF

v_call: TRBV2
clone_size: once
d_call: TRBD1
j_call: TRBJ1-1
cdr3_nt: TGTGCCAGCACCGCCAGGGGGTCGAACACTGAAGCTTTCTTT
cdr3_aa: CASTARGSNTEAFF

v_call: TRBV19
clone_size: NA
d_call: NA
j_call: TRBJ1-1
cdr3_nt: TGTGCCAGTAGTATGGTTTTGGGGAGCACTGAAGCTTTCTTT
cdr3_aa: CASSMVLGSTEAFF

v_call: TRBV6-1
clone_size: few
d_call: TRBD2
j_call: TRBJ2-7
cdr3_nt: TGTGCCAGCAGTGAATCCGGGGGGTCCTCCTACGAGCAGTACTTC
cdr3_aa: CASSESGGSSYEQYF

v_call: TRBV27
clone_size: NA
d_call: NA
j_call: TRBJ1-3
cdr3_nt: TGTGCCAGCAGTTTGACCAAACCCGGGGACCGCTTCGGAAACACCATATATTTT
cdr3_aa: CASSLTKPGDRFGNTIYF

v_call: TRBV5-1
clone_size: once
d_call: NA
j_call: TRBJ2-7
cdr3_nt: TGCGCCAGCAGGCCCCGGGACACTCCCTACGAGCAGTACTTC
cdr3_aa: CASRPRDTPYEQYF

v_call: TRBV5-5
clone_size: NA
d_call: NA
j_call: TRBJ2-1
cdr3_nt: TGTGCCAGCAGCAGACTAGTAACCGATGAGCAGTTCTTC
cdr3_aa: CASSRLVTDEQFF

v_call: TRBV7-2
clone_size: NA
d_call: TRBD2
j_call: TRBJ2-3
cdr3_nt: TGTGCCAGCAGCTCCGGACTAGCGGGGAACACAGATACGCAGTATTTT
cdr3_aa: CASSSGLAGNTDTQYF

v_call: TRBV10-3
clone_size: NA
d_call: TRBD2
j_call: TRBJ2-1
cdr3_nt: TGTGCCATCAAAGTGGGGGCTAGCGGGGCCTACAATGAGCAGTTCTTC
cdr3_aa: CAIKVGASGAYNEQFF

v_call: TRBV7-6
clone_size: few
d_call: NA
j_call: TRBJ1-5
cdr3_nt: TGTGCCAGCAGCCCTTGGGCTTCGAATCAGCCCCAGCATTTT
cdr3_aa: CASSPWASNQPQHF

v_call: TRBV30
clone_size: NA
d_call: TRBD1
j_call: TRBJ1-5
cdr3_nt: TGTGCCTGGGGACAGGGATTTAATCAGCCCCAGCATTTT
cdr3_aa: CAWGQGFNQPQHF

v_call: TRBV4-2
clone_size: NA
d_call: NA
j_call: TRBJ1-5
cdr3_nt: TGTGCCAGCAGCCAAGTTTCCGGGCCCCAGCATTTT
cdr3_aa: CASSQVSGPQHF

v_call: TRBV6-6
clone_size: NA
d_call: NA
j_call: TRBJ2-7
cdr3_nt: TGTGCCAGCAGTTCCCCCCGTGGGGAGCAGTACTTC
cdr3_aa: CASSSPRGEQYF

v_call: TRBV13
clone_size: NA
d_call: NA
j_call: TRBJ1-2
cdr3_nt: TGTGCCAGCAGCGGACCACAGGGTCTCTATGGCTACACCTTC
cdr3_aa: CASSGPQGLYGYTF

v_call: TRBV2
clone_size: NA
d_call: NA
j_call: TRBJ1-6
cdr3_nt: TGTGCCAGCAGGGTTACAGGGACCACAAATTCACCCCTCCACTTT
cdr3_aa: CASRVTGTTNSPLHF

v_call: TRBV10-3
clone_size: once
d_call: NA
j_call: TRBJ2-7
cdr3_nt: TGTGCCATCAGTCTATCCGGGAGCCTCTCCTACGAGCAGTACTTC
cdr3_aa: CAISLSGSLSYEQYF

v_call: TRBV9
clone_size: NA
d_call: TRBD1
j_call: TRBJ1-3
cdr3_nt: TGTGCCAGCAGCGAACAGGGGGCTTTTGGAAACACCATATATTTT
cdr3_aa: CASSEQGAFGNTIYF

v_call: TRBV6-5
clone_size: NA
d_call: NA
j_call: TRBJ1-3
cdr3_nt: TGTGCCAGCCGTCGATTCTCTGGAAACACCATATATTTT
cdr3_aa: CASRRFSGNTIYF

v_call: TRBV7-2
clone_size: NA
d_call: NA
j_call: TRBJ2-6
cdr3_nt: TGTGCCAGCAGCCCGGCGGTCGCGCGGGCTGGGGCCAACGTCCTGACTTTC
cdr3_aa: CASSPAVARAGANVLTF

v_call: TRBV30
clone_size: NA
d_call: TRBD1
j_call: TRBJ1-6
cdr3_nt: TGTGCCTGGAGAGGACAGGGGATTAATTCACCCCTCCACTTT
cdr3_aa: CAWRGQGINSPLHF

v_call: TRBV6-1
clone_size: NA
d_call: NA
j_call: TRBJ2-1
cdr3_nt: TGTGCCAGCAGGATGCTGGACAGAGAGTACAATGAGCAGTTCTTC
cdr3_aa: CASRMLDREYNEQFF

v_call: TRBV4-2
clone_size: once
d_call: NA
j_call: TRBJ2-7
cdr3_nt: TGTGCCAGCAGCCAGCATCGGGCTTACGAGCAGTACTTC
cdr3_aa: CASSQHRAYEQYF

v_call: TRBV5-6
clone_size: NA
d_call: TRBD2
j_call: TRBJ2-7
cdr3_nt: TGTGCCAGCAGCCCCGTAGCGGGGGCGTTCTACGAGCAGTACTTC
cdr3_aa: CASSPVAGAFYEQYF

v_call: TRBV2
clone_size: NA
d_call: TRBD2
j_call: TRBJ2-7
cdr3_nt: TGTGCCAGCAGGCGACTAGCGGGGGCCAGCTCCTACGAGCAGTACTTC
cdr3_aa: CASRRLAGASSYEQYF

v_call: TRBV19
clone_size: NA
d_call: NA
j_call: TRBJ2-5
cdr3_nt: TGTGCCAGTAGTATGGGCAGGGCCGAAGAGACCCAGTACTTC
cdr3_aa: CASSMGRAEETQYF

v_call: TRBV9
clone_size: NA
d_call: NA
j_call: TRBJ2-1
cdr3_nt: TGTGCCAGCAGCGTAGAACAGTGGGGGGAGGCGTTCTTC
cdr3_aa: CASSVEQWGEAFF

v_call: TRBV4-3
clone_size: NA
d_call: NA
j_call: TRBJ1-6
cdr3_nt: TGCGCCAGCAGCCAAGACGCTGGGGGGGTGTATAATTCACCCCTCCACTTT
cdr3_aa: CASSQDAGGVYNSPLHF

v_call: TRBV10-2
clone_size: NA
d_call: TRBD1
j_call: TRBJ2-4
cdr3_nt: TGCGCCAGCAGTGAGGGACAGGCCCACGGAGACTTC
cdr3_aa: CASSEGQAHGDF

v_call: TRBV9
clone_size: NA
d_call: NA
j_call: TRBJ1-2
cdr3_nt: TGTGCCAGCAGTCAGGGACCCGTCTATGGCTACACCTTC
cdr3_aa: CASSQGPVYGYTF

v_call: TRBV30
clone_size: NA
d_call: NA
j_call: TRBJ1-5
cdr3_nt: TGTGCCTGGAGTGTGTCGAACCCCAATCAGCCCCAGCATTTT
cdr3_aa: CAWSVSNPNQPQHF

v_call: TRBV7-2
clone_size: NA
d_call: NA
j_call: TRBJ2-5
cdr3_nt: TGTGCCAGCACTTCACCGGTATATTCGGAGACCCAGTACTTC
cdr3_aa: CASTSPVYSETQYF

v_call: TRBV2
clone_size: NA
d_call: NA
j_call: TRBJ1-2
cdr3_nt: TGTGCCACCCTGTCCATCCGGCCAACAGACTATGGCTACACCTTC
cdr3_aa: CATLSIRPTDYGYTF

v_call: TRBV7-3
clone_size: NA
d_call: NA
j_call: TRBJ2-2
cdr3_nt: TGTGCCAGCAGCGGGCGGGGTGGCACCGGGGAGCTGTTTTTT
cdr3_aa: CASSGRGGTGELFF

v_call: TRBV7-6
clone_size: NA
d_call: TRBD2
j_call: TRBJ2-1
cdr3_nt: TGTGCCAGCAGCTTAGTCGGGGGGGAGAAATACAATGAGCAGTTCTTC
cdr3_aa: CASSLVGGEKYNEQFF

v_call: TRBV14
clone_size: few
d_call: NA
j_call: TRBJ1-2
cdr3_nt: TGTGCCAGCAGCGCCACAGGGCTCTATGGCTACACCTTC
cdr3_aa: CASSATGLYGYTF

v_call: TRBV12-5
clone_size: NA
d_call: TRBD2
j_call: TRBJ2-2
cdr3_nt: TGTGCTAGTGGTCGGACTAGCGGGGGGCGATTGAACACCGGGGAGCTGTTTTTT
cdr3_aa: CASGRTSGGRLNTGELFF

v_call: TRBV25-1
clone_size: few
d_call: TRBD1
j_call: TRBJ2-6
cdr3_nt: TGTGCCAGCAGTGAACTGGACAGGGGGAATAACAACGTCCTGACTTTC
cdr3_aa: CASSELDRGNNNVLTF

v_call: TRBV29-1
clone_size: NA
d_call: TRBD2
j_call: TRBJ2-1
cdr3_nt: TGCCTCGCGGGGGCCTACAATGAGCAGTTCTTC
cdr3_aa: CLAGAYNEQFF

v_call: TRBV5-6
clone_size: once
d_call: NA
j_call: TRBJ1-6
cdr3_nt: TGTGCCAGCAGCTTGCGCGGGGAGAACCTAGATAATTCACCCCTCCACTTT
cdr3_aa: CASSLRGENLDNSPLHF

v_call: TRBV4-2
clone_size: NA
d_call: NA
j_call: TRBJ2-7
cdr3_nt: TGTGCCAGCAGCGCCTCCGGGACGGGAGCCTGCGAGCAGTACTTC
cdr3_aa: CASSASGTGACEQYF

v_call: TRBV5-5
clone_size: NA
d_call: NA
j_call: TRBJ1-1
cdr3_nt: TGTGCCAGCAGCCCCCGTTGGGGGTTGCTGAACACTGAAGCTTTCTTT
cdr3_aa: CASSPRWGLLNTEAFF

v_call: TRBV30
clone_size: NA
d_call: NA
j_call: TRBJ2-2
cdr3_nt: TGTGCCTGGAGTGTACTGACAGCAAACACCGGGGAGCTGTTTTTT
cdr3_aa: CAWSVLTANTGELFF

v_call: TRBV2
clone_size: NA
d_call: TRBD1
j_call: TRBJ2-2
cdr3_nt: TGTGCCAGCCAAACAGGGGGGAACACCGGGGAGCTGTTTTTT
cdr3_aa: CASQTGGNTGELFF

v_call: TRBV28
clone_size: NA
d_call: NA
j_call: TRBJ2-7
cdr3_nt: TGTGCCAGCAGCCGACCCCGGACGGGCTCCTACGAGCAGTACTTC
cdr3_aa: CASSRPRTGSYEQYF

v_call: TRBV30
clone_size: few
d_call: NA
j_call: TRBJ1-2
cdr3_nt: TGTGCCTGGAGTGTAGCGGTCGGAAGAACGCAGGGCTACACCTTC
cdr3_aa: CAWSVAVGRTQGYTF